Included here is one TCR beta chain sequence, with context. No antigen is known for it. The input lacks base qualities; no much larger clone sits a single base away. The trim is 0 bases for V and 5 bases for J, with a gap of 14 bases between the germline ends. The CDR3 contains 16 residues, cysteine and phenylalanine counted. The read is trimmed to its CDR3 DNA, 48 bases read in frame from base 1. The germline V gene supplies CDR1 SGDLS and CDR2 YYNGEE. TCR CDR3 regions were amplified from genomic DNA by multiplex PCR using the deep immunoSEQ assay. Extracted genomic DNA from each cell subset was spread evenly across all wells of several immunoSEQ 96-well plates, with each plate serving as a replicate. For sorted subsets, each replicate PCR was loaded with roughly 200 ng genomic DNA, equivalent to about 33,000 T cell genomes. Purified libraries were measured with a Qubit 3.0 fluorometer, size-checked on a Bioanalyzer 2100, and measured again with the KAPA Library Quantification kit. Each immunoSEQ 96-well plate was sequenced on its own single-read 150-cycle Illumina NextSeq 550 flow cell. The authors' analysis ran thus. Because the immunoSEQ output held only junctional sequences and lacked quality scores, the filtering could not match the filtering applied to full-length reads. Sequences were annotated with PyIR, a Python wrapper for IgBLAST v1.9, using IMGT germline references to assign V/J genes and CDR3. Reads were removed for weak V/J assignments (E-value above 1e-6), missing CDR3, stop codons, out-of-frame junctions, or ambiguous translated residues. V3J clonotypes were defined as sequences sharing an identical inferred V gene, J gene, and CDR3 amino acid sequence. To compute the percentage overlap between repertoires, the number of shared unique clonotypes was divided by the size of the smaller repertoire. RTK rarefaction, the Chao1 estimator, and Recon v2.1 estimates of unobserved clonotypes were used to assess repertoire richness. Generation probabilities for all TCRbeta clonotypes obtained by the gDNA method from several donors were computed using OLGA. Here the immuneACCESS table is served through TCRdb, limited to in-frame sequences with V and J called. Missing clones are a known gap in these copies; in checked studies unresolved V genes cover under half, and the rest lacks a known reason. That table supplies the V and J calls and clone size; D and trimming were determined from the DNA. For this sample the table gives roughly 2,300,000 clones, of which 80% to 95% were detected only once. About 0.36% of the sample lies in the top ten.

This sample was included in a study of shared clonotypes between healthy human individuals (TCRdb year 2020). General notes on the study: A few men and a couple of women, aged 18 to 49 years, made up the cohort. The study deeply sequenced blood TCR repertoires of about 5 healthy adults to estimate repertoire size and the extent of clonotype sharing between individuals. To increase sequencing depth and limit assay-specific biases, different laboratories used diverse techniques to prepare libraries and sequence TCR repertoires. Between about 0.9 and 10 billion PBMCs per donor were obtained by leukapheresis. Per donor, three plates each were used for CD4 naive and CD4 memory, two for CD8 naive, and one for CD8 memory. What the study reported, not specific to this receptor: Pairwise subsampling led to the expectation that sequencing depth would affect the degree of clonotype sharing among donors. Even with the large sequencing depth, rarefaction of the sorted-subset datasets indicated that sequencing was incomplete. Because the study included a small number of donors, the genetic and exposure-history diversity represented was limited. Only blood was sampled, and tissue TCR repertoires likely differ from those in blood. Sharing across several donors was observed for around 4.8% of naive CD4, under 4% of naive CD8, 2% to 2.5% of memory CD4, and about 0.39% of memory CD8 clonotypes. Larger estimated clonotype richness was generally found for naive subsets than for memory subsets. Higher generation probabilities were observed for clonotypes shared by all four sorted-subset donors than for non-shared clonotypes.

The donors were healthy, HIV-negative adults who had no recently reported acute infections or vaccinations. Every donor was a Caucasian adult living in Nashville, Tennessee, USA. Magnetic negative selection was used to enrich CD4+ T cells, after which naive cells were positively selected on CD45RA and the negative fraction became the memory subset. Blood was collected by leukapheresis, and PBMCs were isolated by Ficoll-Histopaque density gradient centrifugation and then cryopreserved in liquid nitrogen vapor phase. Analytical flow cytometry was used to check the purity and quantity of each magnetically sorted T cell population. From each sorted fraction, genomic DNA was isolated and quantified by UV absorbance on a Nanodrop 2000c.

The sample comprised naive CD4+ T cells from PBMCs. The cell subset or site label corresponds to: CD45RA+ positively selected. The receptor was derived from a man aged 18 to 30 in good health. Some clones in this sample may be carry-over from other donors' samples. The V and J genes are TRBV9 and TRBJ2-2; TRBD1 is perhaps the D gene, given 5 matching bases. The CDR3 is CASSVGGRPGTGELFF. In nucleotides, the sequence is TGTGCCAGCAGCGTAGGGGGCCGGCCTGGGACCGGGGAGCTGTTTTTT.